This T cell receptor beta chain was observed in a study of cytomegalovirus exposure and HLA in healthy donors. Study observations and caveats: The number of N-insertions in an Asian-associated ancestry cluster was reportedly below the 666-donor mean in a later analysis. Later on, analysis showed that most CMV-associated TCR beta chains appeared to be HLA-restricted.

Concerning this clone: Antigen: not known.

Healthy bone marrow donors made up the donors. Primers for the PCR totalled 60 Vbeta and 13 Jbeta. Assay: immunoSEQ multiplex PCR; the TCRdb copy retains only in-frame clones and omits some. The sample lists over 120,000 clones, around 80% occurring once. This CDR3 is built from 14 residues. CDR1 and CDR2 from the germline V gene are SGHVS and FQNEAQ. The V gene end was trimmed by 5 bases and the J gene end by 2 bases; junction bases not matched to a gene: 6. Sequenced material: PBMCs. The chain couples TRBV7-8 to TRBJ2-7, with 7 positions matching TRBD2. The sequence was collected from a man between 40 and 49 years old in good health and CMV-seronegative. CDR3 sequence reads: CASSVGLGAYEQYF. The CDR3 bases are TGTGCCAGCAGCGTAGGACTAGGAGCCTACGAGCAGTACTTC.